This entry lists 5 T cell receptor beta chains sequenced from one sample in a study of blood T cell repertoires in COVID-19. Assay: immunoSEQ multiplex PCR; the TCRdb copy retains only in-frame clones and omits some. The sample yields 200,000 to 300,000 clones, roughly 90% seen once. Sequencing was performed on peripheral blood. The receptors here all came from a man under 40 with active or convalescent COVID-19.

The CDR3 nucleotides read TGTGCCACCAGCAGAGACGGCGGGGCCCTCACAGATACGCAGTATTTT. Its translation is CATSRDGGALTDTQYF. This chain uses TRBV15 with TRBJ2-3; possibly TRBD2 for D (6 bases). This CDR3 is built from 16 residues. From germline, CDR1 is LNHNV and CDR2 YYDKDF (reference sequence). The V and J ends lost 0 bases and 2 bases respectively, with 12 bases between them.

This clone has more than one count but fewer than ten. The genes are TRBV5-4 and TRBJ2-7, with D perhaps TRBD1 (6 bases). The germline gives CDR1 SGHNT, CDR2 YYREEE (reference sequence). This CDR3 contains 12 residues. Trimming left V 4 bases short and J 4 bases short, with 9 bases between. This chain's CDR3 is CASSGGGYEQYF. CDR3 bases: TGTGCCAGCAGCGGGGGCGGATACGAGCAGTACTTC.

The genes are TRBV11-2 and TRBJ2-5, with TRBD1 matching over 9 bases. The V segment lost 0 bases and the J segment 5 bases; nucleotides outside the gene matches: 10. CDR1 SGHAT and CDR2 FQNNGV come from the germline V gene. The CDR3 covers 17 residues. The CDR3 DNA reads as TGTGCCAGCAGCTTAGAGGGACAGGGCCCGTTTGGCGAGACCCAGTACTTC. As protein: CASSLEGQGPFGETQYF.

CDR3 DNA sequence: TGTGCCCCACGGACAGTCCAAAGCTCTGGAAACACCATATATTTT. Protein product: CAPRTVQSSGNTIYF. This chain connects TRBV19 to TRBJ1-3; a possible D gene is TRBD1 (6 bases). CDR1 is LNHDA and CDR2 is SQIVND in the germline V gene (reference sequence). Trimming took 11 bases from V and 0 from J, leaving 17 bases between them. The CDR3 extends over 15 amino acids.

The chain carries TRBV10-1 and TRBJ2-1, with 10 positions matching TRBD2. The CDR3 is 15 amino acids. Looked up from germline, CDR1 is WNHNN and CDR2 is SYGVQD (reference sequence). Trimming at V came to 3 bases and at J to 9 bases, leaving 8 bases not matched to a gene. The CDR3 nucleotides are TGCGCCAGCAGTGAAAGCGGGGGGGCCCGAGGTGAGCAGTTCTTC. This gives the protein CASSESGGARGEQFF.